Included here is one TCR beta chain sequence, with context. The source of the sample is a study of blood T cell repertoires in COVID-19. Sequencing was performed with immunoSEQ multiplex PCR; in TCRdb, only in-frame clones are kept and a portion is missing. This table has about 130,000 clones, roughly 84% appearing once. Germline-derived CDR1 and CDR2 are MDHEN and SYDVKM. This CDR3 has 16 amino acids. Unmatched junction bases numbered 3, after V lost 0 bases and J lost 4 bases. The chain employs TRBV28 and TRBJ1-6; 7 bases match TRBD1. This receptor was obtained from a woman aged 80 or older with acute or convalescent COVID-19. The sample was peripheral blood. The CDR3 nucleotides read TGTGCCAGCAGTTTATGGGGACAGCGTTATAATTCACCCCTCCACTTT. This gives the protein CASSLWGQRYNSPLHF.